The rows below give T cell receptor beta chains drawn from one sample of a study of cytomegalovirus exposure and HLA in healthy donors. Produced via immunoSEQ multiplex PCR; TCRdb's table is partial and in-frame only. The table lists over 70,000 clones, roughly four fifths of them singletons. Sequenced sample: PBMCs. The origin of the receptors is a man aged 25 to 40 in good health and CMV-seronegative. Both conserved end residues are part of each CDR3. D genes are given only for firm matches. Part of the rows lack a size; the others show once, few, many or a class for expanded clones.

V,size,D,J,CDR3,DNA
TRBV28,NA,NA,TRBJ1-2,CASRSGGGYTF,TGTGCCAGCAGATCCGGGGGTGGCTACACCTTC
TRBV7-9,NA,TRBD2,TRBJ2-3,CASSLGGDGGGTQYF,TGTGCCAGCAGCTTAGGCGGGGACGGGGGGGGTACGCAGTATTTT
TRBV28,NA,NA,TRBJ1-5,CASIQGVSNQPQHF,TGTGCCAGCATCCAGGGTGTTAGCAATCAGCCCCAGCATTTT
TRBV7-6,NA,NA,TRBJ2-1,CASSLFIVGLANNEQFF,TGTGCCAGCAGCTTGTTCATTGTGGGCTTGGCTAACAATGAGCAGTTCTTC
TRBV28,NA,TRBD1,TRBJ2-2,CASSWTGDGTGELFF,TGTGCCAGCAGTTGGACAGGGGATGGCACCGGGGAGCTGTTTTTT
TRBV18,NA,NA,TRBJ2-5,CASSPKETQYF,TGTGCCAGCTCACCTAAAGAGACCCAGTACTTC
TRBV2,NA,TRBD1,TRBJ1-1,CASRTGGWMNTEAFF,TGTGCCAGCAGGACAGGGGGCTGGATGAACACTGAAGCTTTCTTT
TRBV28,few,TRBD1,TRBJ1-1,CASSPGQGYTEAFF,TGTGCCAGCAGCCCCGGACAGGGGTACACTGAAGCTTTCTTT
TRBV11-2,NA,TRBD2,TRBJ2-3,CASSSGGRAGTTTDTQYF,TGTGCCAGCAGCTCGGGCGGGAGGGCCGGGACAACCACAGATACGCAGTATTTT
TRBV4-3,NA,NA,TRBJ2-2,CASSSSGLRVGRGTGELFF,TGCGCCAGCAGCTCCTCGGGACTCAGGGTGGGGCGGGGCACCGGGGAGCTGTTTTTT
TRBV2,NA,NA,TRBJ1-1,CASSPGEWNTEAFF,TGTGCCAGCAGTCCCGGGGAATGGAACACTGAGGCTTTCTTT
TRBV25-1,once,NA,TRBJ1-4,CASSVTRGVSEKLFF,TGTGCCAGCAGTGTAACCCGGGGGGTCAGTGAAAAACTGTTTTTT
TRBV5-1,NA,TRBD1,TRBJ2-7,CASSLGATGFHEQYF,TGCGCCAGCAGCTTGGGCGCGACAGGGTTCCACGAGCAGTACTTC
TRBV6-1,NA,NA,TRBJ1-6,CASSEGSVYGSPLHF,TGTGCCAGCAGTGAAGGGTCCGTCTACGGTTCACCCCTCCACTTT
TRBV13,NA,TRBD2,TRBJ2-1,CASRPTGWSSGGAGYNEQFF,TGTGCCAGCAGACCAACAGGGTGGAGTAGCGGGGGGGCGGGCTACAATGAGCAGTTCTTC
TRBV6-6,NA,TRBD1,TRBJ1-1,CASTKGQGSTEAFF,TGTGCCAGCACCAAGGGACAGGGGAGCACTGAAGCTTTCTTT
TRBV5-1,NA,TRBD1,TRBJ2-7,CASSLVADRGMYEQYF,TGCGCCAGCAGCTTGGTGGCGGACAGGGGCATGTACGAGCAGTACTTC
TRBV29-1,NA,TRBD1,TRBJ1-2,CSVAWTGDVSYTF,TGCAGCGTGGCCTGGACAGGGGATGTGAGCTACACCTTC
TRBV6-5,once,NA,TRBJ2-7,CASSYSRAANYEQYF,TGTGCCAGCAGTTACTCGAGAGCCGCTAACTACGAGCAGTACTTC
TRBV19,NA,TRBD2,TRBJ2-1,CASSARLAGDNEQFF,TGTGCCAGTAGTGCACGACTAGCGGGGGATAATGAGCAGTTCTTC
TRBV11-3,NA,NA,TRBJ2-3,CASSPGLSSGGDTQYF,TGTGCCAGCAGCCCGGGACTCTCCTCCGGGGGAGATACGCAGTATTTT
TRBV2,few,NA,TRBJ2-2,CASKSGGVWTGELFF,TGTGCCAGCAAAAGCGGCGGGGTCTGGACCGGGGAGCTGTTTTTT
TRBV7-2,NA,NA,TRBJ1-1,CASRLSQAHTEAFF,TGTGCCAGCCGCTTGAGTCAGGCACACACTGAAGCTTTCTTT
TRBV7-6,NA,NA,TRBJ2-7,CASSLVRGGSLHEQYF,TGTGCCAGCAGCTTAGTAAGGGGGGGGTCCCTCCACGAGCAGTACTTC
TRBV5-4,few,TRBD2,TRBJ2-5,CASSWTSGRMGETQYF,TGTGCCAGCAGCTGGACTAGCGGGAGGATGGGAGAGACCCAGTACTTC
TRBV11-2,NA,TRBD1,TRBJ1-1,CASKIQGASTEAFF,TGTGCCAGCAAGATACAGGGGGCAAGTACTGAAGCTTTCTTT
TRBV7-9,NA,TRBD1,TRBJ1-4,CASSLGQGYEKLFF,TGTGCCAGCAGCCTCGGACAGGGCTATGAAAAACTGTTTTTT
TRBV7-8,NA,NA,TRBJ1-6,CASSLRTGNSPLHF,TGTGCCAGCAGCCTAAGGACGGGGAATTCACCCCTCCACTTT
TRBV30,NA,NA,TRBJ1-2,CAWSRVVANYGYTF,TGTGCCTGGAGTAGAGTGGTGGCTAACTATGGCTACACCTTC
TRBV10-2,NA,TRBD1,TRBJ2-7,CASSNRGHPYEQYF,TGCGCCAGCAGTAACAGGGGACACCCCTACGAGCAGTACTTC
TRBV2,NA,NA,TRBJ1-3,CASSELAHLSGNTIYF,TGTGCCAGCAGTGAATTAGCTCATCTCTCTGGAAACACCATATATTTT